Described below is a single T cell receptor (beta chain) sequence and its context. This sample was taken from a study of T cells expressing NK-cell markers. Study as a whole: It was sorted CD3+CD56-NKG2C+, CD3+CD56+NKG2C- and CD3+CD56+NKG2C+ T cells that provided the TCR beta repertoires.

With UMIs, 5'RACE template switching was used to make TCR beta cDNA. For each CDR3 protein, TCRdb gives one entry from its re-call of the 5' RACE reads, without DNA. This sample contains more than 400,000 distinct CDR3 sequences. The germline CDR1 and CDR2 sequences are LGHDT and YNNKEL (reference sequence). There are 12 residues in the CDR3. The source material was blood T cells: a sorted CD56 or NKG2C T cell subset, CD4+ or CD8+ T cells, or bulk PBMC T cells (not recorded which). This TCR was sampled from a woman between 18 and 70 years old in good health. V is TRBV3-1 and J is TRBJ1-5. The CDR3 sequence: CASSQRDQPQHF.